This T cell receptor (beta chain) came from a study of T cell clonotyping in hematopoietic cell transplantation. Clones were sequenced by immunoSEQ multiplex PCR, and TCRdb holds only the in-frame ones, with some missing. The table lists 20,000 to 25,000 clones, roughly 88% of them singletons. The time point is: recipient sample about 28 days before transplant, after cytoreduction. The study's findings and limits: Without cell sorting, CD4 versus CD8 contributions remain unresolved.

With regard to this clone: Its cognate antigen is unknown.

Losses at the gene ends were 4 bases for V and 0 bases for J; bases not matched to a gene: 2. Germline V gene lookup returns CDR1 SGHNT and CDR2 YENEEA. The CDR3 has 15 amino acids. This clonotype originated in a man in his late teens or twenties with biphenotypic leukemia. Some clones in this sample may be carry-over from other donors' samples. The chain has TRBV11-3 and TRBJ2-1; 8 bases line up with TRBD2. The sequenced sample was peripheral blood mononuclear cells, obtained before stem cell transplant. For the CDR3, the DNA is TGTGCCAGCAGCTCGGGGGGGAGCTCCTACAATGAGCAGTTCTTC. Protein sequence: CASSSGGSSYNEQFF.